This T cell receptor beta chain was obtained from a study of neurological immune-mediated disorders. A single record per CDR3 protein comes from TCRdb applying MiXCR to the 5' RACE reads. Seen here are about 48,000 distinct CDR3 sequences, more than 20% observed once, and the top ten hold 20% to 30%. This clonotype was found many times. CDR1 and CDR2 (germline): DFQATT, SNEGSKA (reference sequence). CDR3 length: 16 amino acids. V shed 4 bases and J 4 bases; nucleotides not matched to a gene: 6. Sequenced input: PBMCs. This TCR derives from a woman aged 70-85 years in good health. The gene calls are TRBV20-1 and TRBJ2-5; 16 bases are a match to TRBD2. CDR3 bases: TGCAGTGCTATGGGACTAGCGGGAGGGCCGGGAGAGACCCAGTACTTC. This encodes CSAMGLAGGPGETQYF.